This TCR beta chain was sequenced during a study of T-cell reconstitution after alpha-beta-depleted transplantation in children. Study conclusions and caveats: As was reported, about two months after transplant, alpha-beta T cells came from several hundred expanded graft clones. T-cell counts and diversity at one year post-transplant came mainly from newly produced T cells. Diversity of TCRbeta at day 60 was high in some patients, arising from surviving recipient T cells and thymic progenitors.

The TCRbeta library was prepared with unique molecular identifiers. Via MiXCR, TCRdb re-called the PCR reads, giving one row per CDR3 protein. The sample has 350,000 to 500,000 distinct CDR3 sequences; 43% are singletons. This CDR3 region has 14 residues. V shed 5 bases and J shed 2 bases, with 11 bases lying between them. About this clonotype: As yet, its antigen is unknown.

Source: PBMCs, taken before TCRalphabeta/CD19-depleted stem cell transplant. The rearrangement uses TRBV12-3 or TRBV12-4 and TRBJ2-3; no firm D call. This TCR was sampled from a girl aged 2 to 10 with aplastic anemia, due to receive a stem cell transplant. The CDR3: CASSTDEDTDTQYF. CDR3 DNA: TGTGCCAGCAGTACAGATGAAGACACAGATACGCAGTATTTT.